One sample yielded the 22 T cell receptor beta chains listed below, sequenced in a study of cytomegalovirus exposure and HLA in healthy donors. Primers: 60 Vbeta forward and 13 Jbeta reverse. TCRdb's copy holds only in-frame clones and misses some; the assay was immunoSEQ multiplex PCR. The sample records about 99,000 clones, roughly 80% being singletons. The specimen was PBMCs. Source of these receptors: a woman aged 35 to 49 in good health and CMV-seronegative.

A single count supports this clone. The chain joins TRBV5-1 to TRBJ1-2; TRBD1 matches 10 bases. Germline CDR1 reads SGHRS; CDR2 reads YFSETQ. The ends lost 3 bases at V and 7 bases at J; junction bases unmatched: 3. This CDR3 has 13 residues. CDR3 DNA: TGCGCCAGCAGCTACGGACAGGGGGGTGGCTACACCTTC. Its protein product is CASSYGQGGGYTF.

This chain uses TRBV7-9 with TRBJ2-1; 10 bases align to TRBD2. This CDR3 contains 15 residues. CDR1 is SEHNR, CDR2 FQNEAQ, per germline (reference sequence). V trimming: 1 base; J trimming: 4 bases; junction bases outside the gene matches: 1. The DNA for the CDR3 is TGTGCCAGCAGCTTAGGGACTAGCGGTTACAATGAGCAGTTCTTC. Translating gives CASSLGTSGYNEQFF.

This chain joins TRBV28 and TRBJ1-4; D remains ambiguous. Trimming pared 10 bases from V and 4 bases from J, leaving 19 bases between. The germline V gene has CDR1 MDHEN and CDR2 SYDVKM. This CDR3 spans 15 amino acids. CDR3 amino acids: CATLRRGGYNEKLFF. CDR3 bases: TGTGCCACCCTGCGTCGGGGAGGATATAATGAAAAACTGTTTTTT.

The chain is built from TRBV7-2 and TRBJ2-7; TRBD2 matches at 11 bases. The CDR3 runs to 13 residues. The germline gives CDR1 SGHTA, CDR2 FQGNSA. The junction had 5 bases not matched to a gene; V was cut back by 6 bases and J by 7 bases. The CDR3 coding sequence is TGTGCCAGCAGTAGGCTAGCGGGAGGTGAGCAGTACTTC. Translating it yields CASSRLAGGEQYF.

The chain is built from TRBV5-6 and TRBJ1-2; tentatively, D is TRBD1 (6 bases). Looked up from germline, CDR1 is SGHDT and CDR2 is YYEEEE. This CDR3 has 14 residues. Trimming cost V 5 bases and J 7 bases, with 18 bases left between them. The chain's CDR3 is CASSRGITRSGYTF. The DNA of the CDR3 is TGTGCCAGCAGTAGGGGGATTACTCGTTCTGGCTACACCTTC.

The chain recombines TRBV5-6 with TRBJ2-1; D possibly corresponds to TRBD2 (6 bases). V shed 0 bases and J shed 3 bases, with 13 bases lying between them. The CDR3 consists of 16 residues. Per germline, CDR1 SGHDT and CDR2 YYEEEE. As DNA, the CDR3 is TGTGCCAGCAGCTTGGAGGTGGGACTCAACTACAATGAGCAGTTCTTC. Translation: CASSLEVGLNYNEQFF.

The rearrangement joins TRBV18 to TRBJ2-1; 13 bases are shared with TRBD2. There are 15 residues in the CDR3. Germline CDR1 reads KGHSH; CDR2 reads LQKENI. V shed 3 bases, J shed 5 bases, and the junction held 1 base outside the gene matches. In nucleotides, the CDR3 is TGTGCCAGCTCACCCGGACTAGCGGGAGACAATGAGCAGTTCTTC. The encoded protein is CASSPGLAGDNEQFF. The whole variable domain, remainder taken from reference TRBV18 and TRBJ2-1, is NAGVMQNPRHLVRRRGQEARLRCSPMKGHSHVYWYRQLPEEGLKFMVYLQKENIIDESGMPKERFSAEFPKEGPSILRIQQVVRGDSAAYFCASSPGLAGDNEQFFGPGTRLTVL.

V is TRBV18 and J is TRBJ2-1; 7 bases agree with TRBD1. The CDR3 contains 15 residues. Trimming cost V 6 bases and J 0 bases; bases outside gene matches: 5. Germline CDR1 KGHSH, CDR2 LQKENI. In nucleotides, the CDR3 is TGTGCCAGCTCGCCGACAGGGTTCTCCTACAATGAGCAGTTCTTC. Its translation: CASSPTGFSYNEQFF.

The rearrangement links TRBV4-3 to TRBJ2-6; possible D gene TRBD1, 5 bases. Trimming cost V 4 bases and J 0 bases, with 10 bases left between them. The CDR3 has 16 amino acids. CDR1 and CDR2 (germline): LGHNA, YSLEER. CDR3 nucleotide sequence: TGCGCCAGCAGCCTCAACAGGTTCTCTGGGGCCAACGTCCTGACTTTC. It specifies CASSLNRFSGANVLTF.

The rearrangement joins TRBV5-8 to TRBJ2-7; D is perhaps TRBD2 (5 bases). The germline CDR1 and CDR2 sequences are SGHTS and YDEGEE. V lost 1 base and J lost 4, with 12 bases in between. The CDR3 is 14 residues long. The CDR3 loop reads CASSLRGPTYEQYF. The DNA for the CDR3 is TGTGCCAGCAGCTTGCGGGGTCCAACATACGAGCAGTACTTC. Filled out from reference TRBV5-8 and TRBJ2-7, the complete variable domain reads EAGVTQSPTHLIKTRGQQATLRCSPISGHTSVYWYQQALGLGLQFLLWYDEGEERNRGNFPPRFSGRQFPNYSSELNVNALELEDSALYLCASSLRGPTYEQYFGPGTRLTVT.

The chain uses TRBV28 and TRBJ2-1; 8 nucleotides match TRBD2. This CDR3 is 15 amino acids long. The germline V gene has CDR1 MDHEN and CDR2 SYDVKM. V lost 1 base and J lost 10; bases outside the gene matches: 9. CDR3 nucleotide sequence: TGTGCCAGCAGTTTATTCCGCGGGGGGCAAGGGGAGCAGTTCTTC. Its protein is CASSLFRGGQGEQFF.

CDR3 sequence (DNA): TGTGCCAGCAGCTTAGTGGTAGCGGGGACCGGGGAGCTGTTTTTT. This gives the protein CASSLVVAGTGELFF. This chain uses TRBV11-2 with TRBJ2-2; 8 nucleotides align to TRBD2. This CDR3 contains 15 residues. The junction had 3 bases not matched to a gene; V was cut back by 1 base and J by 5 bases. Germline CDR1 reads SGHAT; CDR2 reads FQNNGV. Combining the CDR3 with reference TRBV11-2 and TRBJ2-2 gives the whole variable domain EAGVAQSPRYKIIEKRQSVAFWCNPISGHATLYWYQQILGQGPKLLIQFQNNGVVDDSQLPKDRFSAERLKGVDSTLKIQPAKLEDSAVYLCASSLVVAGTGELFFGEGSRLTVL.

This clone was counted between two and nine times. This chain uses TRBV6-5 with TRBJ1-1; D not resolved. This CDR3 is 13 amino acids long. Trimming removed 8 bases from V and 7 bases from J, with 17 bases in between. Germline V gene lookup returns CDR1 MNHEY and CDR2 SVGAGI. This CDR3 reads CASGIGEFREAFF. CDR3 coding DNA: TGTGCCAGCGGGATTGGGGAGTTCCGTGAAGCTTTCTTT.

This CDR3 is CASSQDGRAPPYEQYF. CDR3 DNA: TGCGCCAGCAGCCAAGATGGGAGGGCTCCCCCCTACGAGCAGTACTTC. The chain joins TRBV4-1 to TRBJ2-7; 7 nucleotides align to TRBD2. Trimming cost V 0 bases and J 2 bases; bases outside gene matches: 7. Germline V lookup: CDR1 MGHRA, CDR2 YSYEKL. CDR3 size: 16 residues.

This clone has more than one count but fewer than ten. The rearrangement joins TRBV28 to TRBJ1-5, with TRBD1 as a possible D gene (5 bases). The germline gives CDR1 MDHEN, CDR2 SYDVKM. The CDR3 contains 15 residues. V was shortened by 2 bases and J by 6 bases, with 14 bases between the two germline ends. This chain's CDR3 is CASSLGGASPQPQHF. The CDR3 coding sequence is TGTGCCAGCAGTTTAGGAGGGGCGTCTCCTCAGCCCCAGCATTTT.

This clone came up once. This chain uses TRBV6-5 with TRBJ2-1; tentatively, D is TRBD1 (6 bases). In germline, CDR1 is MNHEY, CDR2 SVGAGI. The CDR3 totals 14 residues. The V gene lost 0 bases and the J gene lost 8 bases, with 11 bases spanning the gap. CDR3 residues: CASSYSTGVDEQFF. CDR3 sequence (DNA): TGTGCCAGCAGTTACTCGACAGGTGTCGATGAGCAGTTCTTC.

CDR3 sequence (DNA): TGTGCCAGCAGTTCAACAGCTAACTATGGCTACACCTTC. This gives the protein CASSSTANYGYTF. The chain couples TRBV28 to TRBJ1-2, with D hard to call. Trimming stripped 4 bases from V and 0 bases from J, with 6 bases between. The CDR3 runs 13 residues. CDR1 and CDR2 from the germline V gene are MDHEN and SYDVKM.

The genes are TRBV18 and TRBJ2-7; TRBD2 agrees at 11 bases. Germline V gene sequence: CDR1 KGHSH, CDR2 LQKENI. The V segment lost 3 bases and the J segment 4 bases; nucleotides outside the gene matches: 2. There are 14 residues in the CDR3. The DNA for the CDR3 is TGTGCCAGCTCACCCACTAGCGGGAGTTACGAGCAGTACTTC. It codes for CASSPTSGSYEQYF.

The genes are TRBV4-1 and TRBJ1-2; tentatively, D is TRBD1 (6 bases). CDR3 length equals 20 residues. Looked up from germline, CDR1 is MGHRA and CDR2 is YSYEKL. The V end lost 0 bases, the J end lost 3 bases, and 26 bases lay between the germline ends. In DNA, the CDR3 is TGCGCCAGCAGCCAAGATCGTTACGGCGTAGTCGGGGGGCCAGACTATGGCTACACCTTC. It codes for CASSQDRYGVVGGPDYGYTF.

This clone was picked up one time. The chain has TRBV19 and TRBJ1-5; 10 positions match TRBD1. The CDR3 has 18 amino acids. V lost 6 bases, J lost 0 bases, and 11 bases stayed unmatched. Germline V lookup: CDR1 LNHDA, CDR2 SQIVND (reference sequence). In DNA, the CDR3 is TGTGCCAGTAGGCCGGACAGGGGGGCCTCCTATAGCAATCAGCCCCAGCATTTT. Its translation: CASRPDRGASYSNQPQHF.

The chain combines TRBV27 with TRBJ1-2, with TRBD1 matching over 7 bases. The CDR3 has 15 amino acids. Germline CDR1 MNHEY, CDR2 SMNVEV (reference sequence). Unmatched junction bases numbered 6, after V lost 5 bases and J lost 0 bases. The CDR3 DNA reads TGTGCCAGCAGTCCCCGACAGGGAGCTAACTATGGCTACACCTTC. Translating it yields CASSPRQGANYGYTF.

The chain carries TRBV28 and TRBJ2-3; 8 bases map to TRBD1. V lost 3 bases to trimming and J lost 3 bases; unmatched junction nucleotides: 8. The CDR3 runs 16 residues. The germline V gene encodes CDR1 MDHEN and CDR2 SYDVKM. DNA of the CDR3: TGTGCCAGCAGTTTCCCTCAGGGGGCTCGGACAGATACGCAGTATTTT. Its protein is CASSFPQGARTDTQYF.